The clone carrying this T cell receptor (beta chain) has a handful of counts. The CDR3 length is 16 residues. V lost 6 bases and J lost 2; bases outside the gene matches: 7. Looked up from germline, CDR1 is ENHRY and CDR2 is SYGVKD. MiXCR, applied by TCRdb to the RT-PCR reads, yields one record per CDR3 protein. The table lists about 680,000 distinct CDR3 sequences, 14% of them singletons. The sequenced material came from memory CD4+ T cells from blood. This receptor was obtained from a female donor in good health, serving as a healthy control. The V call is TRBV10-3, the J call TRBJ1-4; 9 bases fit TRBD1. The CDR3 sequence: CAISDRDRDTNEKLFF. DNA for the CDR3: TGTGCCATCAGCGACCGGGACAGGGATACTAATGAAAAACTGTTTTTT.